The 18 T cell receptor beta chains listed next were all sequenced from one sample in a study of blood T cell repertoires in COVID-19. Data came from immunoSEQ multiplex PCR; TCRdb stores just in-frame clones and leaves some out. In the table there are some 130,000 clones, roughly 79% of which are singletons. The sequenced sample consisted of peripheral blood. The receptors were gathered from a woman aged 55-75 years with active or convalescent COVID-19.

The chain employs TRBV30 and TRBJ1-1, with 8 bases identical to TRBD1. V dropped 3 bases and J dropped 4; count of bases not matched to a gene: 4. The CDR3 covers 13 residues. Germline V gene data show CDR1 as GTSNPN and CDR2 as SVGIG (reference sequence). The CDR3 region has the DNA TGTGCCTGGAGCGAAACAGGGGGCACTGAAGCTTTCTTT. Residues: CAWSETGGTEAFF.

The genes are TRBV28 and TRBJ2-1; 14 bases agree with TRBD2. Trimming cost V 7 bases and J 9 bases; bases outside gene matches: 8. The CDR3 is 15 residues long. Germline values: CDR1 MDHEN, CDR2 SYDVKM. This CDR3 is CASTPSGTSGSEQFF. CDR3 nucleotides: TGTGCCAGCACTCCCTCGGGGACTAGCGGGAGTGAGCAGTTCTTC. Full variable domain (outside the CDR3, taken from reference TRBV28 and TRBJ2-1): DVKVTQSSRYLVKRTGEKVFLECVQDMDHENMFWYRQDPGLGLRLIYFSYDVKMKEKGDIPEGYSVSREKKERFSLILESASTNQTSMYLCASTPSGTSGSEQFFGPGTRLTVL.

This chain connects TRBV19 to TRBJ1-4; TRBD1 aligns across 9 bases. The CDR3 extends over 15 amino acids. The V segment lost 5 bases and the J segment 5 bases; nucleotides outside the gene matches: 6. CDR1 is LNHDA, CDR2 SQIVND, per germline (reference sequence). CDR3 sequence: CASSLTTGGNEKLFF. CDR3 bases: TGTGCCAGTAGTCTGACGACAGGGGGAAATGAAAAACTGTTTTTT.

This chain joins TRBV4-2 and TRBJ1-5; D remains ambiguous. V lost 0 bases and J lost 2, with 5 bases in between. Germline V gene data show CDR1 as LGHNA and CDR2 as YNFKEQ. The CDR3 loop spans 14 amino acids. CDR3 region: CASSQEAGNQPQHF. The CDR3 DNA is TGTGCCAGCAGCCAAGAGGCCGGCAATCAGCCCCAGCATTTT.

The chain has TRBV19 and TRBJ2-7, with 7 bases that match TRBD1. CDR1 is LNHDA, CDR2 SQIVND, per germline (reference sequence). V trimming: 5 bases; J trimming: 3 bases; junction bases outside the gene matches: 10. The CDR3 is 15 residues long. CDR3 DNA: TGTGCCAGTAGTCCAGCCCCGGGACAGAGCTACGAGCAGTACTTC. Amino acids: CASSPAPGQSYEQYF.

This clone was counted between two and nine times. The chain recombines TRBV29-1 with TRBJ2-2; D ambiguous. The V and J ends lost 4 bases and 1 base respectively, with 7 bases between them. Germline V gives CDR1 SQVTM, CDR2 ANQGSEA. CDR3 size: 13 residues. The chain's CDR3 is CSVVPGNTGELFF. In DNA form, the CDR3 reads TGCAGCGTTGTTCCAGGGAACACCGGGGAGCTGTTTTTT.

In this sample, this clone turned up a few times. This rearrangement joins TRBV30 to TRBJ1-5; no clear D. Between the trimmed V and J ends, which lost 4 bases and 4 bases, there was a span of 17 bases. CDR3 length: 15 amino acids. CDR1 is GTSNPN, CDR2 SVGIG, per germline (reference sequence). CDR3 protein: CAWTVGGRLNQPQHF. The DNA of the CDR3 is TGTGCCTGGACCGTGGGTGGCAGGTTAAATCAGCCCCAGCATTTT.

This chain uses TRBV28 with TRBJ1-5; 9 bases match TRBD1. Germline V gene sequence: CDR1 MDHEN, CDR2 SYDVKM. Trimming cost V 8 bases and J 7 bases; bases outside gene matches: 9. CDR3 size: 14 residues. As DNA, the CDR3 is TGTGCCAGCTGGAAGGACAGGGGTTGGCAGCCCCAGCATTTT. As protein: CASWKDRGWQPQHF.

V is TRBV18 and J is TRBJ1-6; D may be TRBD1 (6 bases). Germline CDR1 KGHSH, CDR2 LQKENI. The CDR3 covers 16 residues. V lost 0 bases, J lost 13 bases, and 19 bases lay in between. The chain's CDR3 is CASSPPTRTVGGPLHF. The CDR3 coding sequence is TGTGCCAGCTCACCACCTACCCGGACCGTAGGGGGTCCCCTCCACTTT.

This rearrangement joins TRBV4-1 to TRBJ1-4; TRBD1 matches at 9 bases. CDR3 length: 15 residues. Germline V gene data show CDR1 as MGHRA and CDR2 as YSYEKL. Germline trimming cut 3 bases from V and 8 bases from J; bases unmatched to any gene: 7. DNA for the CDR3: TGCGCCAGCAGCCAGGGGACAGGGCCTCAGGAAAAACTGTTTTTT. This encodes CASSQGTGPQEKLFF.

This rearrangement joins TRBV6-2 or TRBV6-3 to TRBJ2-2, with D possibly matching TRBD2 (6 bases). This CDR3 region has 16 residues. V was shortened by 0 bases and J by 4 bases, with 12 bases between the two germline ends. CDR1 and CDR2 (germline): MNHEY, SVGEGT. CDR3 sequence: CASSYSAGTLTGELFF. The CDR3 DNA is TGTGCCAGCAGTTACTCAGCCGGGACTCTCACCGGGGAGCTGTTTTTT.

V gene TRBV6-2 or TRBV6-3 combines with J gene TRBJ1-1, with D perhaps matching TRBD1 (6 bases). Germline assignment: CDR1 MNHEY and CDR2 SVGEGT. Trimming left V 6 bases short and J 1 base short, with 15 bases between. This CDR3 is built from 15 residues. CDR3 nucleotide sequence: TGTGCCAGCAGCTTGCAAACGACAGGGAACACTGAAGCTTTCTTT. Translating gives CASSLQTTGNTEAFF.

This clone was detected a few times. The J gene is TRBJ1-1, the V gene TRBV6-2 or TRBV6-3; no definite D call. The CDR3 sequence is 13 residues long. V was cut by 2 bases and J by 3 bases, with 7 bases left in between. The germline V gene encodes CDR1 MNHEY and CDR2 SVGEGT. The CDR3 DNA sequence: TGTGCCAGCAGTTACAGGAGGGACACTGAAGCTTTCTTT. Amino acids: CASSYRRDTEAFF.

Here the CDR3 reads CAWSGGSNQPQHF. The CDR3, as DNA: TGTGCCTGGAGTGGCGGCAGCAATCAGCCCCAGCATTTT. The V call is TRBV30, the J call TRBJ1-5; D gene unclear. V lost 1 base and J lost 1, with 5 bases in between. CDR1 and CDR2 from the germline V gene are GTSNPN and SVGIG (reference sequence). This CDR3 region has 13 residues.

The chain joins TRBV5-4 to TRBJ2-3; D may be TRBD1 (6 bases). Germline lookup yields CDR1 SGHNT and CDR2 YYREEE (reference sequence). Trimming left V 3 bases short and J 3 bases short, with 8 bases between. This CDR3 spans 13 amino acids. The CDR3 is CASSSQGTDTQYF. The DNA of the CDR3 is TGTGCCAGCAGCTCACAGGGTACAGATACGCAGTATTTT.

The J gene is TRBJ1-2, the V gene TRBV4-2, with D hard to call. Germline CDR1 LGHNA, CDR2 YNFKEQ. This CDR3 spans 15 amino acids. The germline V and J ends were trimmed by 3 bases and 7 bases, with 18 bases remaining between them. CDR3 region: CASSQRIGSVGGYTF. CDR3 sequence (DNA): TGTGCCAGCAGCCAGAGGATCGGCAGCGTGGGTGGCTACACCTTC.

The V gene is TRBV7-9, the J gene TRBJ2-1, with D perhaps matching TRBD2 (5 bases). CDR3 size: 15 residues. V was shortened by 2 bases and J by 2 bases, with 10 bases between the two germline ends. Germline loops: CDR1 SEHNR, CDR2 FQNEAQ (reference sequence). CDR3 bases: TGTGCCAGCAGCTTACTCCTTAGCGCCTACAATGAGCAGTTCTTC. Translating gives CASSLLLSAYNEQFF.

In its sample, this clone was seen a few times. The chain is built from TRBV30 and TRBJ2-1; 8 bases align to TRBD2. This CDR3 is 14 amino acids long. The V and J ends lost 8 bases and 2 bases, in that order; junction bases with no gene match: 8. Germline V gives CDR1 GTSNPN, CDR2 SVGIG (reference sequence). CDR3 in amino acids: CAGTLAGTYNEQFF. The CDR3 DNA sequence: TGTGCCGGAACCTTAGCGGGGACCTACAATGAGCAGTTCTTC.